These T cell receptor beta chains were read from a single sample in a study of T-cell memory formation after mild COVID-19. TCRdb re-called the 5' RACE reads through MiXCR, storing one row per CDR3 protein. This table holds hundreds of thousands of distinct CDR3 sequences, 25% to 30% found once. The material sequenced was PBMCs or a T cell subset sorted from them (not recorded which). These receptor sequences come from an adult woman who had mild COVID-19 (a few samples of this study predate the infection). Cell type and time point are not known. The CDR3 runs from the conserved cysteine through the conserved F or W. D genes are given only for firm matches. Clone size is given for some rows only: seen once, a few or many times, or a class if the clone is expanded.

length	D	size	J	V	DNA	CDR3
18	TRBD1	few	TRBJ2-7	TRBV11-1	TGTGCCAGCAGCTCCCGCAGGGGGATCCCTCCGCCCGGCTACGAGCAGTACTTC	CASSSRRGIPPPGYEQYF
14	NA	many	TRBJ2-7	TRBV20-1	TGCAGTGCTAGAGATCCGGCTATCGACTACGAGCAGTACTTC	CSARDPAIDYEQYF
16	NA	few	TRBJ2-2	TRBV5-1	TGCGCCACCACGGACAGCCAGCCGGTATGGTCAGGGGAGCTGTTTTTT	CATTDSQPVWSGELFF
14	NA	NA	TRBJ2-4	TRBV15	TGTGCCACCAGCACCCCGGAACGAGGTCACATTCAGTACTTC	CATSTPERGHIQYF
14	NA	few	TRBJ1-4	TRBV20-1	TGCAGTGCTGTCTTAGGAGGGTTAGGCGAAAAACTGTTTTTT	CSAVLGGLGEKLFF
14	NA	few	TRBJ2-1	TRBV30	TGTGCCTGGAGTGGGCCTACAGGGATGGATGAGCAGTTCTTC	CAWSGPTGMDEQFF
14	NA	many	TRBJ2-7	TRBV18	TGTGCCAGCTCACCCCGGGAAACCTCCTACGAGCAGTACTTC	CASSPRETSYEQYF
14	NA	few	TRBJ2-2	TRBV9	TGTGCCAGCAGCGTACGGACCGCCGGCGGGGAGCTGTTTTTT	CASSVRTAGGELFF
16	NA	few	TRBJ2-1	TRBV7-8	TGTGCCAGCAGGCGGGTCCGACTTGCTTCCCACAATGAGCAGTTCTTC	CASRRVRLASHNEQFF
13	NA	few	TRBJ2-5	TRBV29-1	TGCAGCGTTGCAAGGGGCGGGGAAGAGACCCAGTACTTC	CSVARGGEETQYF
15	NA	NA	TRBJ2-2	TRBV5-5	TGTGCCAGCAGCACGGGACTTCTGAACACCGGGGAGCTGTTTTTT	CASSTGLLNTGELFF
14	NA	few	TRBJ2-3	TRBV7-9	TGTGCCAGCAGCACGACTAGTATCGGAGATACGCAGTATTTT	CASSTTSIGDTQYF
15	TRBD1	few	TRBJ1-1	TRBV7-9	TGTGCCAGCAGCTTGGGACAGGGGATGGACACTGAAGCTTTCTTT	CASSLGQGMDTEAFF
13	TRBD1	NA	TRBJ1-2	TRBV15	TGTGCCACCAGCCCTCGGCAGGGGGATGGCTACACCTTC	CATSPRQGDGYTF
14	NA	NA	TRBJ1-1	TRBV7-8	TGTGCCAGCAGCTTGGGGAGCTGGAACACTGAAGCTTTCTTT	CASSLGSWNTEAFF
14	NA	NA	TRBJ1-1	TRBV7-9	TGTGCCAGCAGCTTAGGGCCCGGGAACACTGAAGCTTTCTTT	CASSLGPGNTEAFF
13	TRBD1	many	TRBJ2-5	TRBV7-7	TGTGCCAGCAGCCGGGACAGGGGGGAGACCCAGTACTTC	CASSRDRGETQYF
14	TRBD2	few	TRBJ2-1	TRBV20-1	TGCAGTGCTAGTCGGTCTAGCGGTTACAATGAGCAGTTCTTC	CSASRSSGYNEQFF
14	NA	few	TRBJ2-2	TRBV7-2	TGTGCCAGCAGCTTAGGCTGGGAAACCGGGGAGCTGTTTTTT	CASSLGWETGELFF
13	NA	few	TRBJ2-5	TRBV19	TGTGCCAGTAGTAAGACGGATCAAGAGACCCAGTACTTC	CASSKTDQETQYF
15	TRBD1	NA	TRBJ2-7	TRBV4-2	TGTGCCAGCAGCCAGGGCCGGGACAGGGTGAACGAGCAGTACTTC	CASSQGRDRVNEQYF
16	NA	few	TRBJ2-3	TRBV9	TGTGCCAGCAGCGCCCATGCCGGGACAAGCACAGATACGCAGTATTTT	CASSAHAGTSTDTQYF
13	NA	NA	TRBJ2-5	TRBV29-1	TGCAGCGTTGTTTACGGGAGTCAAGAGACCCAGTACTTC	CSVVYGSQETQYF
14	NA	few	TRBJ2-3	TRBV27	TGTGCCAGCAGTTTATTGGGCCGCACAGATACGCAGTATTTT	CASSLLGRTDTQYF
15	TRBD1	NA	TRBJ1-2	TRBV7-2	TGTGCCAGCAGCCCACTGGACAGGGGGGACCATGGCTACACCTTC	CASSPLDRGDHGYTF
13	TRBD1	few	TRBJ1-4	TRBV7-2	TGTGCCAGCAGCCACCGGGACAGTGAAAAACTGTTTTTT	CASSHRDSEKLFF
14	TRBD1	NA	TRBJ1-2	TRBV20-1	TGCAGTGCTAGGGAGACAGGGTATAACTATGGCTACACCTTC	CSARETGYNYGYTF
14	NA	NA	TRBJ1-2	TRBV2	TGTGCCAGCAGTGACTATTCTAGAAACTATGGCTACACCTTC	CASSDYSRNYGYTF
12	NA	NA	TRBJ2-3	TRBV20-1	TGCAGTGCTAGCGGACAAAAGGTCACGCAGTATTTT	CSASGQKVTQYF
14	NA	few	TRBJ2-3	TRBV15	TGTGCCACCAACGACGGGGCCGTCACAGATACGCAGTATTTT	CATNDGAVTDTQYF
16	TRBD1	few	TRBJ2-2	TRBV4-1	TGCGCCAGCAGCCAGGCAGGGGGCTCGAACACCGGGGAGCTGTTTTTT	CASSQAGGSNTGELFF
14	NA	NA	TRBJ2-2	TRBV20-1	TGCAGTGCTAGAGTAAGGTCGAGCACCGGGGAGCTGTTTTTT	CSARVRSSTGELFF
14	NA	NA	TRBJ2-7	TRBV7-6	TGTGCCAGCAGCTTAGGTGGGGCTCTAGACGAGCAGTACTTC	CASSLGGALDEQYF
15	NA	NA	TRBJ1-3	TRBV27	TGTGCCAGCAGTTTAGATCGTTTCTCTGGAAACACCATATATTTT	CASSLDRFSGNTIYF
13	NA	few	TRBJ2-7	TRBV6-1	TGTGCCAGCAGTGAACAGAAGTCCTACGAGCAGTACTTC	CASSEQKSYEQYF
16	NA	NA	TRBJ1-1	TRBV30	TGTGCCTGGAGTAAGGTGGCAGGCACTAAGTTCACTGAAGCTTTCTTT	CAWSKVAGTKFTEAFF
17	NA	many	TRBJ2-6	TRBV7-2	TGTGCCAGCAGCCGACAAGGGGGGCTCACTGGGGCCAACGTCCTGACTTTC	CASSRQGGLTGANVLTF
13	NA	NA	TRBJ2-7	TRBV20-1	TGCAGTGCTAGAGGGGCAGGGCGCTACGAGCAGTACTTC	CSARGAGRYEQYF
15	TRBD2	NA	TRBJ2-1	TRBV5-1	TGCGCCAGCATCACGACTAGCGGGAGGGCCAGTGAGCAGTTCTTC	CASITTSGRASEQFF
13	NA	NA	TRBJ2-7	TRBV7-9	TGTGCCAGCAGCTTAGATAGATTTGACGAGCAGTACTTC	CASSLDRFDEQYF
14	NA	many	TRBJ2-1	TRBV12-3/TRBV12-4	TGTGCCAGCAGCCCAAGCGGGTCCTACAATGAGCAGTTCTTC	CASSPSGSYNEQFF
13	NA	NA	TRBJ1-6	TRBV12-3/TRBV12-4	TGTGCCAGCAGTCCTTCGGGGGATTCACCCCTCCACTTT	CASSPSGDSPLHF
14	TRBD2	NA	TRBJ2-1	TRBV24-1	TGTGCCACCAGCCATCGCGGGAGGGGGAATGAGCAGTTCTTC	CATSHRGRGNEQFF
16	TRBD2	few	TRBJ2-7	TRBV20-1	TGCAGTGCTATTAGACTAGCGAGGGTTACGCGACACGAGCAGTACTTC	CSAIRLARVTRHEQYF